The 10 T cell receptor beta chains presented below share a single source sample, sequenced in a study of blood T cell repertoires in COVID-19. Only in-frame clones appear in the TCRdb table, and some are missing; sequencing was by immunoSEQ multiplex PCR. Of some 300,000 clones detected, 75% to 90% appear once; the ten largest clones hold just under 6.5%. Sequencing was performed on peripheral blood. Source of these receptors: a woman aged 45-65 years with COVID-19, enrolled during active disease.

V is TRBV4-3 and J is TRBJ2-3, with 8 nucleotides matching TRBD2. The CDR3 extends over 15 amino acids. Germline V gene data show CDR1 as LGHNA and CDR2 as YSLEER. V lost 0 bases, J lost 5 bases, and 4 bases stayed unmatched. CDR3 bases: TGCGCCAGCAGCCAAGATCACGGGAGGGGAGATACGCAGTATTTT. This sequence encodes CASSQDHGRGDTQYF.

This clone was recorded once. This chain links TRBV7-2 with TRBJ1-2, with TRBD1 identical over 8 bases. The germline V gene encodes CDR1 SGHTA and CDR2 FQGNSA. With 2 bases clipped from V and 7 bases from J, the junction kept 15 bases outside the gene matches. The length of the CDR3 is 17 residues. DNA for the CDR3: TGTGCCAGCAGCTTATCTACAGGGGGAGGGAAAGCGGGTGGCTACACCTTC. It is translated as CASSLSTGGGKAGGYTF.

The CDR3 protein is CASSLGDRGRAFF. As DNA, the CDR3 is TGTGCCAGCAGCTTAGGAGACAGGGGTAGGGCTTTCTTT. This sequence joins TRBV13 and TRBJ1-1; 8 bases are shared with TRBD1. J lost 11 bases, V lost 0 bases, and 5 bases had no gene match. Germline values: CDR1 PRHDT, CDR2 FYEKMQ (reference sequence). This CDR3 has 13 amino acids.

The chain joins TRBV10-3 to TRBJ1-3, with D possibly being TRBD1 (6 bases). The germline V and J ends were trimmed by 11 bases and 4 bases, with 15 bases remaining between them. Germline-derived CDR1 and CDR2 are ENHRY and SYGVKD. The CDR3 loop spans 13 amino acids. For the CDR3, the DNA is TGTGCCTCAGGGGTAGGGGAAGGAAACACCATATATTTT. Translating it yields CASGVGEGNTIYF.

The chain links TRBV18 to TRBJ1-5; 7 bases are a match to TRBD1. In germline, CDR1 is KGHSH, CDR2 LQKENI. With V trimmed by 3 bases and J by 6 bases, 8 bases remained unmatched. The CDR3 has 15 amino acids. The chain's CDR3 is CASSPGTAGIQPQHF. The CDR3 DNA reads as TGTGCCAGCTCACCCGGGACAGCTGGAATTCAGCCCCAGCATTTT.

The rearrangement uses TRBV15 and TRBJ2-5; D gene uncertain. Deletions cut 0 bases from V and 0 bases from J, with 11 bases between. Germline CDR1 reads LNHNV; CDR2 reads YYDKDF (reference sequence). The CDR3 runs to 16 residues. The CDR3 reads CATSRDGSQNQETQYF. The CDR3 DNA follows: TGTGCCACCAGCAGAGATGGCAGTCAGAACCAAGAGACCCAGTACTTC.

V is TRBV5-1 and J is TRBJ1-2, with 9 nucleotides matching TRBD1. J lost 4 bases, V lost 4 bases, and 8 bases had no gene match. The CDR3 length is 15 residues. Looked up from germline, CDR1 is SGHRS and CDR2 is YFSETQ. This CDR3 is CASSTRTGDVYGYTF. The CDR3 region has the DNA TGCGCCAGCAGCACCAGGACAGGGGATGTCTATGGCTACACCTTC.

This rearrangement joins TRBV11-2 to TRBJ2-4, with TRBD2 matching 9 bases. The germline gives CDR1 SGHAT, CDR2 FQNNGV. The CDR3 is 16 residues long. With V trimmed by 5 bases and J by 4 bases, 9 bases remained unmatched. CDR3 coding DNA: TGTGCCAGCAGCAGTAGCGGGAGTTCTGGAAAAAACATTCAGTACTTC. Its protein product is CASSSSGSSGKNIQYF.

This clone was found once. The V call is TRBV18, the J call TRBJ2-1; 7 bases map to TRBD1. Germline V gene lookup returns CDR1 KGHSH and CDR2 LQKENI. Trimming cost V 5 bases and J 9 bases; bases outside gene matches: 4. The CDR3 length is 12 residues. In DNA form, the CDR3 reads TGTGCCAGCTCAGACAGGGCTGGTGAGCAGTTCTTC. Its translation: CASSDRAGEQFF.

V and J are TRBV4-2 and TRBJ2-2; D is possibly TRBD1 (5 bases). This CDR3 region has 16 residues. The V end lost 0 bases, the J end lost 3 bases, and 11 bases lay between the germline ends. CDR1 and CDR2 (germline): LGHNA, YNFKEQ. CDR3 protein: CASSQDSREDTGELFF. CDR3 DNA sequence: TGTGCCAGCAGCCAAGATTCCAGGGAAGACACCGGGGAGCTGTTTTTT.